This TCR beta chain appears in the sequencing data of a study of Tregs in tolerant kidney transplant recipients. General study findings and limits: No direct test of biological reproducibility was done here. Findings come from small patient numbers and require larger validation. Activated donor B cell expansion appeared to reveal the most relevant donor-specific TCRbeta repertoire. Some patients' samples used different primers over time, so nucleotide sequences weren't comparable.

J was trimmed by 5 bases and V by 5 bases; bases with no gene match: 4. Germline CDR1 is MDHEN and CDR2 is SYDVKM. The CDR3 covers 14 residues. A note on this clone: Its matching antigen is unknown. The read falls 3 residues short of the CDR3 end, and the missing part is taken from the germline J gene.

Sequenced by immunoSEQ multiplex PCR; TCRdb stores in-frame clones only, minus some. Its clone listing holds about 48,000 clones. The source was CD4+ T cells from blood, collected before the transplant. This chain joins TRBV28 and TRBJ2-7; 12 bases line up with TRBD2. The receptor's source is a human donor who received a combined kidney and bone marrow transplant. This CDR3 is CASSLAGGGNEQYF. CDR3 bases read: TGTGCCAGCAGTCTAGCGGGAGGGGGAAACGAG. The full variable domain, in which reference TRBV28 and TRBJ2-7 provide the parts outside the CDR3, is DVKVTQSSRYLVKRTGEKVFLECVQDMDHENMFWYRQDPGLGLRLIYFSYDVKMKEKGDIPEGYSVSREKKERFSLILESASTNQTSMYLCASSLAGGGNEQYFGPGTRLTVT.